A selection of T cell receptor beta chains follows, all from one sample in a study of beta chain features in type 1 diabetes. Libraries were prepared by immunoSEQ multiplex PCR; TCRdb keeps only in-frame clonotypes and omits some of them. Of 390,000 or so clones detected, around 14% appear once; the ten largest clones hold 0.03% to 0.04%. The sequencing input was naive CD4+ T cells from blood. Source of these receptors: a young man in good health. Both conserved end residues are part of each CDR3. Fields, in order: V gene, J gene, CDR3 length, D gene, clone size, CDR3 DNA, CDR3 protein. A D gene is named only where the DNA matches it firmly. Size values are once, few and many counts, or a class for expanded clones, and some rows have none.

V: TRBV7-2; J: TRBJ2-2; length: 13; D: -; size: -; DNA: TGTGCCAGCAACATAGACAACACCGGGGAGCTGTTTTTT; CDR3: CASNIDNTGELFF
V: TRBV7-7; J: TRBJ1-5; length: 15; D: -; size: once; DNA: TGTGCTAGCAGCGCCTCAGGATTCGGCAATCAGCCCCAGCATTTT; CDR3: CASSASGFGNQPQHF
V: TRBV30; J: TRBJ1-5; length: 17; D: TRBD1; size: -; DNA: TGTGCCTGGAGGACCGTGACAGGGCCCCATAGCAATCAGCCCCAGCATTTT; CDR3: CAWRTVTGPHSNQPQHF
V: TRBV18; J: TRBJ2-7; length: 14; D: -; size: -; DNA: TGTGCCAGCTCACCAGCAGGGGGGTGGAAGGAGCAGTACTTC; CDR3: CASSPAGGWKEQYF
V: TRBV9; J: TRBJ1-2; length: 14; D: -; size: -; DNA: TGTGCCAGCAGCCCCTCGGACGAAAGGCATGGCTACACCTTC; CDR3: CASSPSDERHGYTF
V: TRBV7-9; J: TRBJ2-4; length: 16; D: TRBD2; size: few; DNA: TGTGCCAGCAGCTCTTTTGCGGGAGTAGCCAAAAACATTCAGTACTTC; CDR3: CASSSFAGVAKNIQYF
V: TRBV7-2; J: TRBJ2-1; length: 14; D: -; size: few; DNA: TGTGCCAGCAGCTTAGGAAACCCAGCTTCGGAGCAGTTCTTC; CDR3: CASSLGNPASEQFF
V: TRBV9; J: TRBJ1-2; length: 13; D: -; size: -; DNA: TGTGCCAGCAGCTTGCGGGGGACCTATGGCTACACCTTC; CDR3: CASSLRGTYGYTF
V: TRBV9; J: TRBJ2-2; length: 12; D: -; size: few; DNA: TGTGCCAGCAGCGTGAGTGTCGGGGAGCTGTTTTTT; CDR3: CASSVSVGELFF
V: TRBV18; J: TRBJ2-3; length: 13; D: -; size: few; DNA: TGTGCCAGCTCACCACTTGGAGCAGATACGCAGTATTTT; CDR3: CASSPLGADTQYF
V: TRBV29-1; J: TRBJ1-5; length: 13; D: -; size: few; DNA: TGCAGCGTTGGTGACAGGTCTAATCAGCCCCAGCATTTT; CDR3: CSVGDRSNQPQHF
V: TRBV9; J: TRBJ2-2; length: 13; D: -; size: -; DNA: TGTGCCAGCAGCGTACCCGGGACCGCGGAGCTGTTTTTT; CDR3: CASSVPGTAELFF
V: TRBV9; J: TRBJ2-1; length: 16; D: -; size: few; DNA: TGTGCCAGCAGCGGAAAGAGCCAGCTTCAATACAATGAGCAGTTCTTC; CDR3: CASSGKSQLQYNEQFF
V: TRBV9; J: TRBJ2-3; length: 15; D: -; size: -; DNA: TGTGCCAGCAGCGTAGGGGTGGGGTCCACAGATACGCAGTATTTT; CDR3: CASSVGVGSTDTQYF
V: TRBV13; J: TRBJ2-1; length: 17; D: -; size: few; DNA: TGTGCCAGCAGCTTAGGGCGAGGACAGTTCTCCTACAATGAGCAGTTCTTC; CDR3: CASSLGRGQFSYNEQFF
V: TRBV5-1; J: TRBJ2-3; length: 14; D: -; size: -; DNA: TGCGCCAGCAGCTTGCTCCGAACCACAGATACGCAGTATTTT; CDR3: CASSLLRTTDTQYF
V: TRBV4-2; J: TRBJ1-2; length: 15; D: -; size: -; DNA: TGTGCCAGCAGCCTGGACAGAAGTCTTGACTATGGCTACACCTTC; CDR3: CASSLDRSLDYGYTF
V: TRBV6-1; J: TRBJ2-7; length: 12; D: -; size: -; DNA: TGTGCCAGCAGTGACTTACTCCTCGAGCAGTACTTC; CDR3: CASSDLLLEQYF
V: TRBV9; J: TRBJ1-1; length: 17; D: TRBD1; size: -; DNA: TGTGCCAGCAGCGGACCTGGGACAGGGAGAGGGATGACTGAAGCTTTCTTT; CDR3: CASSGPGTGRGMTEAFF
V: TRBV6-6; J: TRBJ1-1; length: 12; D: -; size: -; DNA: TGTGCCAGTCGTAGCTTGAACACTGAAGCTTTCTTT; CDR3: CASRSLNTEAFF
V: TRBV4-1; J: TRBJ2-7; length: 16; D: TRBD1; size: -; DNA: TGCGCCAGCAGCCACATTCTGAGGACAGGGCTTTACGAGCAGTACTTC; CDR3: CASSHILRTGLYEQYF
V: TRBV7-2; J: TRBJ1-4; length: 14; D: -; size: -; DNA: TGTGCCAGCAGCTTAGCAGGGGGTAATGAAAAACTGTTTTTT; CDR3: CASSLAGGNEKLFF
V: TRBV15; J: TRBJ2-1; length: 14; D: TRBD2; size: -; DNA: TGTGCCACCAGCCTCCCTGGACTAGCGCATGAGCAGTTCTTC; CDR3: CATSLPGLAHEQFF
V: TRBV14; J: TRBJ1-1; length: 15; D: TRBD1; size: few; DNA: TGTGCCAGCAGCCTCCGGACAGGGAGGAACACTGAAGCTTTCTTT; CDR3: CASSLRTGRNTEAFF
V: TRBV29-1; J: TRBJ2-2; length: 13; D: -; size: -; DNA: TGCAGCGTCGCCGACAGAGTAGGGGGGGAGCTGTTTTTT; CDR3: CSVADRVGGELFF
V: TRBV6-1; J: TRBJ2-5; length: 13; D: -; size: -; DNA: TGTGCCAGCAGCCTCACCAGCCAAGAGACCCAGTACTTC; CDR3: CASSLTSQETQYF
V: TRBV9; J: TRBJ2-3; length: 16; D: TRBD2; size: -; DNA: TGTGCCAGCAGCCCCCATAGCGGGGGAGGTGGAGATACGCAGTATTTT; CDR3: CASSPHSGGGGDTQYF
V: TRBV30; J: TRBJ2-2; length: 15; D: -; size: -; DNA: TGTGCCTGGAGTCCACGGGGGCGCGGCACCGGGGAGCTGTTTTTT; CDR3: CAWSPRGRGTGELFF
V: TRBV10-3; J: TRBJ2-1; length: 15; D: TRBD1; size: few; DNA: TGTGCCATCAGTGCTGGGACAGGGGTAGAGAATGAGCAGTTCTTC; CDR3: CAISAGTGVENEQFF
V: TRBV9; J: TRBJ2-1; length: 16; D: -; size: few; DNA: TGTGCCAGCAGCGTAACAACCCCCCCGGCCTACAATGAGCAGTTCTTC; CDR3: CASSVTTPPAYNEQFF
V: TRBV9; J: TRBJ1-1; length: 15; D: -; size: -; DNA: TGTGCCAGCAGCGTAGCTGGCAGGGCGAACACTGAAGCTTTCTTT; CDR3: CASSVAGRANTEAFF
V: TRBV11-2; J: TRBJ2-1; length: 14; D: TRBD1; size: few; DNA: TGTGCCATAAAGCCGGGACAGACTTACAATGAGCAGTTCTTC; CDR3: CAIKPGQTYNEQFF
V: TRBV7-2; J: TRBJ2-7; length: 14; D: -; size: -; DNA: TGTGCCAGCAGCTTAGCGCAGGGTAACTACGAGCAGTACTTC; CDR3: CASSLAQGNYEQYF
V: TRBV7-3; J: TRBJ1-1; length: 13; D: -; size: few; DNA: TGTGCCAGCAGCTTACGATTGAACACTGAAGCTTTCTTT; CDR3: CASSLRLNTEAFF
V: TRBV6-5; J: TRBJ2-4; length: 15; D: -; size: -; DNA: TGTGCCAGCAGTTACTCGCGCAGTACCAAAAACATTCAGTACTTC; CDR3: CASSYSRSTKNIQYF
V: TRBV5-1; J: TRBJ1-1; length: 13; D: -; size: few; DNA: TGCGCCAGCAGCTTGGCTGCCTACACTGAAGCTTTCTTT; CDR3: CASSLAAYTEAFF
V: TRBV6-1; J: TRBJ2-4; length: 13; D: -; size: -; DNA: TGTGCCACCCACGGTCCCGGAGGGAACATTCAGTACTTC; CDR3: CATHGPGGNIQYF
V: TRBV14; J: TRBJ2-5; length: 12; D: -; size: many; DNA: TGTGCCAGCAGCCAAGGAAGGGAGACCCAGTACTTC; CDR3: CASSQGRETQYF
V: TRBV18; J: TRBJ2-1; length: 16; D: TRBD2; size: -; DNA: TGTGCCAGCTCACGGGGACTAGCGGGGTCCTACAATGAGCAGTTCTTC; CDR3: CASSRGLAGSYNEQFF
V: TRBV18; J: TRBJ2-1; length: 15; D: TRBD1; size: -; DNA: TGTGCCAGCTCACCACCCGGGACAGGCTACAATGAGCAGTTCTTC; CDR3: CASSPPGTGYNEQFF
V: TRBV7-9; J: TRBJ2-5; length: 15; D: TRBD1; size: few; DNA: TGTGCCAGCAGCTCTGACAGGGGCGACGGAAAGACCCAGTACTTC; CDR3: CASSSDRGDGKTQYF
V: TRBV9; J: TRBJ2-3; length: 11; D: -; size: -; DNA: TGTGCCAGCAGTAGGGGAGATACGCAGTATTTT; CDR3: CASSRGDTQYF
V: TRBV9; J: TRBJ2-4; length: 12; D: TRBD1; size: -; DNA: TGTGCCAGCAGCGCGGCTACAGGGGAGAAGTACTTC; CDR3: CASSAATGEKYF
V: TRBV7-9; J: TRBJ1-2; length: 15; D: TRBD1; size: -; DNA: TGTGCCAGCAGCCCTTACCCCCCGGGACAGGGGGACTACACCTTC; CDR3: CASSPYPPGQGDYTF
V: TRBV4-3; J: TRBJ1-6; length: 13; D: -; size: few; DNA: TGCGCCAGCGGGCAGGGAAATAATTCACCCCTCCACTTT; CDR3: CASGQGNNSPLHF
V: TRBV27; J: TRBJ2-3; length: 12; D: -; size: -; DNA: TGTGCCAGCAGCCGACCCACAGATACGCAGTATTTT; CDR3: CASSRPTDTQYF